The next 18 T cell receptor beta chains were all read from a single sample in a study of CXCR3-negative and CXCR3-positive naive CD8 T cells. 5' RACE with UMI labels generated the TRB cDNA libraries. TCRdb reprocessed the 5' RACE reads and keeps a single row for each CDR3 protein, giving no DNA. Listed are 75,000 to 95,000 distinct CDR3 sequences; around 1% falls within the top ten. Sequenced material: naive CXCR3- CD8+ T cells from blood. Stated subset: CD45RO-CCR7+CD27+CD95- naive CD8+ T cells lacking CXCR3 (TNR3-). These receptors originate from a human donor in good health. Some clones in this sample may be carry-over from other donors' samples.

The gene calls are TRBV4-3 and TRBJ1-1; TCRdb's D call of TRBD1 is untestable without DNA. The CDR3 runs 14 residues. The germline gives CDR1 LGHNA, CDR2 YSLEER. The CDR3 reads CASSQAGGDTEAFF.

The chain combines TRBV6-5 with TRBJ1-1; TCRdb's assignment of TRBD1 cannot be checked, as there is no DNA. CDR3 size: 15 residues. Germline V gene lookup returns CDR1 MNHEY and CDR2 SVGAGI. This CDR3 is CASSPTGPLNTEAFF.

This chain connects TRBV4-3 to TRBJ1-1; TCRdb reports TRBD1, a call that lacks DNA to check it against. CDR3 length: 15 amino acids. In germline, CDR1 is LGHNA, CDR2 YSLEER. This CDR3 is CASSQDTRLSTEAFF.

The rearrangement links TRBV5-5 to TRBJ2-7; TCRdb's D call, TRBD1, is unchecked because there is no DNA. Germline assignment: CDR1 SGHKS and CDR2 YYEKEE (reference sequence). The CDR3 spans 15 residues. Here the CDR3 reads CASSLAQGAGYEQYF.

This chain links TRBV29-1 with TRBJ2-1; the D gene TCRdb calls, TRBD2, cannot be checked with no DNA. This CDR3 is 14 amino acids long. Germline V gives CDR1 SQVTM, CDR2 ANQGSEA. The CDR3 loop reads CSVGTSGIYNEQFF.

V and J are TRBV7-3 and TRBJ2-1; the D gene TCRdb calls, TRBD2, cannot be checked with no DNA. Per germline, CDR1 SGHTA and CDR2 FQGTGA. The CDR3 runs 16 residues. Here the CDR3 reads CASSLGPGLSSNEQFF.

CDR3 amino acids: CASSELGTEAFF. V gene TRBV6-1 combines with J gene TRBJ1-1. The CDR3 consists of 12 residues. Germline V gene lookup returns CDR1 MNHNS and CDR2 SASEGT.

The chain has TRBV9 and TRBJ2-7; the D call from TCRdb, TRBD1, cannot be confirmed without DNA. The CDR3 contains 15 residues. CDR1 and CDR2 (germline): SGDLS, YYNGEE. The CDR3 loop reads CASSADRGQMYEQYF.

This rearrangement joins TRBV7-2 to TRBJ2-6; TCRdb proposes TRBD2, but this gene call is untestable without DNA. CDR3 length: 19 amino acids. Germline V gene data show CDR1 as SGHTA and CDR2 as FQGNSA. The CDR3 spells CASSLEGTSGGAGANVLTF.

V gene TRBV29-1 combines with J gene TRBJ2-7; TCRdb's assignment of TRBD1 cannot be checked, as there is no DNA. In germline, CDR1 is SQVTM, CDR2 ANQGSEA. The CDR3 contains 14 residues. The CDR3 here is CSVDTGTGAYEQYF.

The gene calls are TRBV12-3 or TRBV12-4 and TRBJ2-1; TCRdb names TRBD2, which stays unverified in the absence of DNA. The length of the CDR3 is 14 residues. The CDR3 spells CASIGTGRNNEQFF.

The chain links TRBV4-1 to TRBJ2-1; the TCRdb call, TRBD1, lacks DNA for checking. Germline V lookup: CDR1 MGHRA, CDR2 YSYEKL. This CDR3 spans 13 amino acids. The CDR3 is CASRGGGDNEQFF.

This chain joins TRBV7-7 and TRBJ2-3; TCRdb designates TRBD2, a call that cannot be tested without DNA. CDR3 length equals 18 residues. The germline gives CDR1 SSHAT, CDR2 FNYEAQ (reference sequence). This CDR3 is CASSLGLAGTSSTDTQYF.

This chain links TRBV9 with TRBJ2-1; lacking DNA, the TRBD2 call made by TCRdb goes unchecked. The germline CDR1 and CDR2 sequences are SGDLS and YYNGEE. The CDR3 spans 16 residues. CDR3: CASSVVGTSGKEEQFF.

V gene TRBV7-9 combines with J gene TRBJ2-3. The CDR3 extends over 14 amino acids. Looked up from germline, CDR1 is SEHNR and CDR2 is FQNEAQ (reference sequence). The CDR3 sequence: CASSRGASTDTQYF.

The rearrangement links TRBV15 to TRBJ2-3; TCRdb's D gene call, TRBD2, goes unchecked for lack of DNA. CDR1 and CDR2 from the germline V gene are LNHNV and YYDKDF (reference sequence). The CDR3 length is 15 residues. The chain's CDR3 is CATSRPRSAPDTQYF.

The rearrangement links TRBV5-1 to TRBJ2-7; absent DNA, TCRdb's TRBD1 call cannot be checked. Looked up from germline, CDR1 is SGHRS and CDR2 is YFSETQ. This CDR3 is 14 amino acids long. This chain's CDR3 is CASSPDSYSYEQYF.

The V and J genes are TRBV28 and TRBJ2-5; TCRdb's D call, TRBD2, is unchecked because there is no DNA. This CDR3 region has 15 residues. CDR1 is MDHEN and CDR2 is SYDVKM in the germline V gene. The chain's CDR3 is CASSSSGEVEETQYF.